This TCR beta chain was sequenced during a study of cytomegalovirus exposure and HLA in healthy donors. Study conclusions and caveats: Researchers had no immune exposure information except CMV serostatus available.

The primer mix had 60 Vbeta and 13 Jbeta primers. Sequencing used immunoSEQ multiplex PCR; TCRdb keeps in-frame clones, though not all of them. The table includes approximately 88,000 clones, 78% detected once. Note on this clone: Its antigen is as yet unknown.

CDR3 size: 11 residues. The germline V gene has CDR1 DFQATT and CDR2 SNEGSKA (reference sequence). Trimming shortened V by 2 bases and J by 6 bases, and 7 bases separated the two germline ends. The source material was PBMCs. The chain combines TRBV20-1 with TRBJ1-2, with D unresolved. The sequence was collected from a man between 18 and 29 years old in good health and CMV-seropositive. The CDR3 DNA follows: TGCAGTGCTAGACCCCCAGATGGCTACACCTTC. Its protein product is CSARPPDGYTF.